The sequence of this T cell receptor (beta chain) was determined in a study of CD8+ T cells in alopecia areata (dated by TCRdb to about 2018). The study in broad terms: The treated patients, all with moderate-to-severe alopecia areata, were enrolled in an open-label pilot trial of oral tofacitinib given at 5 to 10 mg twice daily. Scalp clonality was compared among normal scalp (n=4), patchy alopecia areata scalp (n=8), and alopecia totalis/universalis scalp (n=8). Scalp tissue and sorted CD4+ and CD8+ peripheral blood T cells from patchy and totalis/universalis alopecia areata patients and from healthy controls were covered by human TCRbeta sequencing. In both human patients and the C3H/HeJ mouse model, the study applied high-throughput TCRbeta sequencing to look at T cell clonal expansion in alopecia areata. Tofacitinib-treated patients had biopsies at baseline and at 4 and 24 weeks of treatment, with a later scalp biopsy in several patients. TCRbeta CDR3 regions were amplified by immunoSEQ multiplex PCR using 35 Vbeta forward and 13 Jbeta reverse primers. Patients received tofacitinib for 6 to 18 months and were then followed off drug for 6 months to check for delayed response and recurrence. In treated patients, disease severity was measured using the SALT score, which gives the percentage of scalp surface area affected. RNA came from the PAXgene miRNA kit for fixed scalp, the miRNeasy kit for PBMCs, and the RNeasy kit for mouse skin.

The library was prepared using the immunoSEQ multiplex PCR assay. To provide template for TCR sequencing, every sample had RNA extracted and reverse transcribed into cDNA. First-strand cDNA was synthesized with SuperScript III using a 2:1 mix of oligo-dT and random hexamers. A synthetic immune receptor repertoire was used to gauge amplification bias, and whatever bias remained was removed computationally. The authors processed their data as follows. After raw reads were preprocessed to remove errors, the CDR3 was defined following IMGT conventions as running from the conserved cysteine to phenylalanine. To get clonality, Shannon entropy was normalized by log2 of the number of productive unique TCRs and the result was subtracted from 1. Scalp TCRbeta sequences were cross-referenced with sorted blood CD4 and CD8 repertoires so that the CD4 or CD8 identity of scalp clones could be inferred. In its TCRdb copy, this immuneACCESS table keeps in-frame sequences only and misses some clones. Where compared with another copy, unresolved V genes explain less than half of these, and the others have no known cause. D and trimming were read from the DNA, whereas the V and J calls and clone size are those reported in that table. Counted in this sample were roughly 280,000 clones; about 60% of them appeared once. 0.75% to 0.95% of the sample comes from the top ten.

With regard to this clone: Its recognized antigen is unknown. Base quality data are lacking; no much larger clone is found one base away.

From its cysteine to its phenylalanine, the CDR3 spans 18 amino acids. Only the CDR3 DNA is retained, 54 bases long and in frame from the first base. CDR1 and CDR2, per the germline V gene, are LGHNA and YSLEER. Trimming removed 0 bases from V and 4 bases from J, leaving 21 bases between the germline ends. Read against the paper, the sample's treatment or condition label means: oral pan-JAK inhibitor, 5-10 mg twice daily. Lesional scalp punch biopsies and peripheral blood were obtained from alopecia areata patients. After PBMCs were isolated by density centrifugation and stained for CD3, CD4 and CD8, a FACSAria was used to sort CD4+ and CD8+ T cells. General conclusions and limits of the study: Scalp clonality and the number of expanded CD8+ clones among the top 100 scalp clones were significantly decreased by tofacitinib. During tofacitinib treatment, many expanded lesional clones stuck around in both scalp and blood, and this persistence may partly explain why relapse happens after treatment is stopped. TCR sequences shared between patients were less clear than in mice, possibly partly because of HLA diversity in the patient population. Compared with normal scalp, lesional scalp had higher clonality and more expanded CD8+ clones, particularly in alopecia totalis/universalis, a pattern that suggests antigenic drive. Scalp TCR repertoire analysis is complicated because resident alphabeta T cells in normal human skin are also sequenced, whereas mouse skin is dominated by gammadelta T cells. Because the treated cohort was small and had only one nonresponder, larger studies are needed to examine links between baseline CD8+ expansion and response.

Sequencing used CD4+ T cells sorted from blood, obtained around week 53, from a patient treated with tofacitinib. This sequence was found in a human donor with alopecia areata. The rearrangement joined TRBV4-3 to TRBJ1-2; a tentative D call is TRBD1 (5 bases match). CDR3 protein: CASSQDLGGWEGPYGYTF. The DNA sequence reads TGCGCCAGCAGCCAAGATCTTGGAGGGTGGGAGGGGCCCTATGGCTACACCTTC.